This record concerns one T cell receptor beta chain sequence. The antigen remains unidentified. The data are from a study of human T cells and chemical hapten exposure. Points from the study as a whole: Among expanded TCRs, significantly more large CDR3 similarity clusters formed than among controls.

The germline gives CDR1 SGHNT, CDR2 YYREEE (reference sequence). CDR3 length equals 12 residues. V gave up 4 bases and J gave up 5 bases, with 9 bases separating them. TCRdb reanalysed the RACE reads using MiXCR and keeps one entry per CDR3 protein. The table shows about 350,000 distinct CDR3 sequences, with around 5.5% occurring only once. Time point defined: pre-sensitization, week 0. Treatment given: therapeutic diphenylcyclopropenone sensitization with weekly scalp DPC. V and J are TRBV5-4 and TRBJ2-5; D gene ambiguous. The clonotype was recovered from a woman aged 18-35 years with alopecia areata. Some clones in this sample may be carry-over from other donors' samples. The source material was whole blood, sampled in connection with sensitization to the hapten diphenylcyclopropenone (DPC). CDR3 sequence: CASSPDGETQYF. CDR3 DNA sequence: TGTGCCAGCAGCCCCGACGGGGAGACCCAGTACTTC.